The 16 T cell receptor beta chains reported below all come from one sample, sequenced in a study of blood T cell repertoires in COVID-19. Assay used: immunoSEQ multiplex PCR; TCRdb lists only in-frame clones, some missing. This repertoire shows about 120,000 clones, more than 75% found once; its top ten account for 2% to 2.5%. The sequenced material came from peripheral blood. These TCRs come from a woman aged 45-65 years with acute or convalescent COVID-19.

V and J are TRBV5-1 and TRBJ2-7; TRBD2 might be the D (5 bases). This CDR3 has 13 residues. Germline CDR1 is SGHRS and CDR2 is YFSETQ. The V end was cut by 2 bases, the J end by 0 bases, with 6 bases between. The CDR3 sequence: CASSFGVSYEQYF. Here the CDR3 DNA reads TGCGCCAGCAGCTTCGGGGTCTCCTACGAGCAGTACTTC.

The rearrangement uses TRBV4-1 and TRBJ2-3, with D unresolved. V lost 3 bases to trimming and J lost 6 bases, with 16 bases between them. Germline values: CDR1 MGHRA, CDR2 YSYEKL. This CDR3 region has 15 residues. CDR3 loop: CASSHTQAQQDTQYF. CDR3 nucleotides: TGCGCCAGCAGCCACACCCAGGCCCAGCAGGATACGCAGTATTTT.

This chain joins TRBV5-5 and TRBJ1-1; TRBD1 matches at 9 bases. There are 14 residues in the CDR3. Germline CDR1 SGHKS, CDR2 YYEKEE (reference sequence). V gave up 4 bases and J gave up 4 bases; unmatched junction bases: 5. Here the CDR3 reads CASSGTTGGTEAFF. DNA of the CDR3: TGTGCCAGCAGCGGGACGACAGGGGGCACTGAAGCTTTCTTT.

The chain employs TRBV11-2 and TRBJ2-7; TRBD2 agrees at 8 bases. Per germline, CDR1 SGHAT and CDR2 FQNNGV. With 5 bases clipped from V and 3 bases from J, the junction kept 9 bases outside the gene matches. CDR3 length: 15 residues. This CDR3 reads CASSPGDSGNYEQYF. DNA for the CDR3: TGTGCCAGCAGCCCGGGGGATAGCGGGAACTACGAGCAGTACTTC.

This clone was counted a few times. The rearrangement links TRBV2 to TRBJ1-6; TRBD1 might be the D (6 bases). This CDR3 has 15 amino acids. The V gene lost 6 bases and the J gene lost 9 bases, with 18 bases spanning the gap. CDR1 is SNHLY and CDR2 is FYNNEI in the germline V gene. This CDR3 is CASSPQGREGSPLHF. DNA for the CDR3: TGTGCCAGCAGCCCCCAGGGGAGGGAGGGTTCACCCCTCCACTTT.

This CDR3 is CASSPASWTPVEDTEAFF. CDR3 nucleotides: TGTGCCAGCAGCCCAGCCTCCTGGACTCCTGTTGAGGACACTGAAGCTTTCTTT. The gene calls are TRBV7-8 and TRBJ1-1; D unclear. V was cut by 5 bases and J by 3 bases, with 25 bases left in between. The CDR3 spans 18 residues. The germline V gene has CDR1 SGHVS and CDR2 FQNEAQ.

In DNA, the CDR3 is TGTGCCAGCAGGGGTGCGGGGGGCACTGAAGCTTTCTTT. Translation gives CASRGAGGTEAFF. The chain is built from TRBV6-5 and TRBJ1-1, with D possibly matching TRBD1 (5 bases). The V end was cut by 6 bases, the J end by 4 bases, with 12 bases between. The CDR3 spans 13 residues. Germline CDR1 reads MNHEY; CDR2 reads SVGAGI.

The CDR3 loop is CASSDREGTEAFF. The CDR3 DNA sequence: TGTGCCAGCAGTGACAGGGAAGGCACTGAAGCTTTCTTT. The chain is built from TRBV6-2 or TRBV6-3 and TRBJ1-1; 7 nucleotides line up with TRBD1. With V trimmed by 5 bases and J by 4 bases, 4 bases remained unmatched. The germline V gene encodes CDR1 MNHEY and CDR2 SVGEGT. The CDR3 is made up of 13 amino acids.

The chain combines TRBV24-1 with TRBJ2-5, with D maybe TRBD1 (6 bases). Trimming removed 7 bases from V and 2 bases from J, with 10 bases in between. Germline V lookup: CDR1 KGHDR, CDR2 SFDVKD. The CDR3 contains 13 residues. The chain's CDR3 is CATSHRDQETQYF. CDR3 in DNA: TGTGCCACCAGCCACAGGGATCAAGAGACCCAGTACTTC.

This clone was observed once. The rearrangement uses TRBV19 and TRBJ1-1, with D possibly matching TRBD1 (6 bases). In germline, CDR1 is LNHDA, CDR2 SQIVND (reference sequence). Trimming took off 5 bases at V and 7 bases at J, with 17 bases between the two ends. This CDR3 is built from 14 residues. The CDR3 DNA reads TGTGCCAGTAGTGGTGGGACACCCAATATTGAAGCTTTCTTT. This encodes CASSGGTPNIEAFF.

The gene calls are TRBV15 and TRBJ2-7, with unresolved D. CDR1 LNHNV and CDR2 YYDKDF come from the germline V gene (reference sequence). The V end lost 0 bases, the J end lost 2 bases, and 8 bases lay between the germline ends. The CDR3 spans 14 residues. CDR3 nucleotide sequence: TGTGCCACCAGCAGAGATCAAGCTGCCTACGAGCAGTACTTC. Residues: CATSRDQAAYEQYF.

The chain joins TRBV18 to TRBJ1-2; no definite D call. The CDR3 sequence is 14 residues long. Germline loops: CDR1 KGHSH, CDR2 LQKENI. Trimming cost V 3 bases and J 4 bases, with 12 bases left between them. CDR3 coding DNA: TGTGCCAGCTCACCTACAACAGAAACCTATGGCTACACCTTC. Translating it yields CASSPTTETYGYTF. Using reference TRBV18 and TRBJ1-2 for the parts outside the CDR3, the full variable domain is NAGVMQNPRHLVRRRGQEARLRCSPMKGHSHVYWYRQLPEEGLKFMVYLQKENIIDESGMPKERFSAEFPKEGPSILRIQQVVRGDSAAYFCASSPTTETYGYTFGSGTRLTVV.

The chain uses TRBV5-1 and TRBJ2-7; 7 bases are shared with TRBD2. V dropped 1 base and J dropped 5; count of bases not matched to a gene: 9. The CDR3 loop spans 15 amino acids. Germline values: CDR1 SGHRS, CDR2 YFSETQ. The CDR3 DNA is TGCGCCAGCAGCTTGTATGCGGGAGATGTCAACGAGCAGTACTTC. It yields the protein CASSLYAGDVNEQYF.

This chain links TRBV7-2 with TRBJ2-1; 7 positions agree with TRBD1. The CDR3 extends over 14 amino acids. Germline V gene data show CDR1 as SGHTA and CDR2 as FQGNSA. V dropped 3 bases and J dropped 6; count of bases not matched to a gene: 5. CDR3 region: CASSFQGVINEQFF. CDR3 DNA: TGTGCCAGCAGCTTTCAGGGGGTAATCAATGAGCAGTTCTTC.

The J gene is TRBJ2-3, the V gene TRBV4-1; weak D call: TRBD2 (5 bases). This CDR3 has 14 residues. Trimming removed 4 bases from V and 2 bases from J, with 10 bases in between. CDR1 is MGHRA and CDR2 is YSYEKL in the germline V gene. Written as DNA, the CDR3 is TGCGCCAGCAGCCGCTGGGGAGACACAGATACGCAGTATTTT. Protein: CASSRWGDTDTQYF.

The CDR3 nucleotides are TGTGCCAGCAGCGGGGGGGAGACCCAGTACTTC. Protein product: CASSGGETQYF. The genes are TRBV7-6 and TRBJ2-5; D perhaps matches TRBD2 (6 bases). V was trimmed by 5 bases and J by 5 bases, leaving 6 bases between them. Germline loops: CDR1 SGHVS, CDR2 FNYEAQ. The CDR3 contains 11 residues. The whole variable domain, remainder taken from reference TRBV7-6 and TRBJ2-5, is GAGVSQSPRYKVTKRGQDVALRCDPISGHVSLYWYRQALGQGPEFLTYFNYEAQQDKSGLPNDRFSAERPEGSISTLTIQRTEQRDSAMYRCASSGGETQYFGPGTRLLVL.